This is a list of T cell receptor beta chains from one sample in a study of cytomegalovirus exposure and HLA in healthy donors. Assay: immunoSEQ multiplex PCR; the TCRdb copy retains only in-frame clones and omits some. The sample includes about 240,000 clones, about 85% of them seen just once. Material: PBMCs. The source of these receptors is a girl aged 2-15 years in good health and CMV-seronegative. Both conserved end residues are part of each CDR3. Fields, in order: clone size, D gene, CDR3 length, V gene, J gene, CDR3 DNA, CDR3 protein. The D gene is left open where the match is weak. Clone size appears in some rows only: once, few, many, or a class for an expanded clone.

few	-	11	TRBV20-1	TRBJ2-5	TGCAGTGCTAGTCGCCGGGGGACCCAGTACTTC	CSASRRGTQYF
-	TRBD1	17	TRBV4-2	TRBJ1-6	TGTGCCAGCAGTCCGCCATTAGGGACAGGGAAAAATTCACCCCTCCACTTT	CASSPPLGTGKNSPLHF
-	-	16	TRBV4-1	TRBJ1-4	TGCGCCAGCAGCCAAGGTTCGGGGGATATCAATGAAAAACTGTTTTTT	CASSQGSGDINEKLFF
-	-	12	TRBV2	TRBJ2-3	TGTGCCTTACGGACAGGCACAGATACGCAGTATTTT	CALRTGTDTQYF
-	TRBD2	16	TRBV5-4	TRBJ2-3	TGTGCCAGCAGCTTGGATGGACTAGCGGGAGGAAATACGCAGTATTTT	CASSLDGLAGGNTQYF
once	-	16	TRBV27	TRBJ1-1	TGTGCCAGCAGTTTAATTCCGGGGGTTAGAGACACTGAAGCTTTCTTT	CASSLIPGVRDTEAFF
-	TRBD2	15	TRBV7-9	TRBJ2-1	TGTGCCAGCAGCTTAGGGGCGGGGGGGCGCGATGAGCAGTTCTTC	CASSLGAGGRDEQFF
few	TRBD1	15	TRBV6-5	TRBJ2-7	TGTGCCAGCAGCCCCGACAGGGGAGGAACCTACGAGCAGTACTTC	CASSPDRGGTYEQYF
-	TRBD1	14	TRBV29-1	TRBJ2-1	TGCAGCGCTCTTCGACAGGGTTCTCGGAATGAGCAGTTCTTC	CSALRQGSRNEQFF
-	-	13	TRBV7-9	TRBJ1-2	TGTGCCAGCAGCTTAGCACAGGGAGTCGGCTACACCTTC	CASSLAQGVGYTF
-	-	14	TRBV2	TRBJ1-5	TGTGCCAGCAGTTGGGGGGACTTCAATCAGCCCCAGCATTTT	CASSWGDFNQPQHF
-	TRBD2	14	TRBV27	TRBJ2-7	TGTGCCAGCAGTTTAAAAACGGGGGGCTACGAGCAGTACTTC	CASSLKTGGYEQYF
-	-	15	TRBV27	TRBJ1-2	TGTGCCAGCAGCCCAGATACAGGGTCTTATTATGGCTACACCTTC	CASSPDTGSYYGYTF
-	-	14	TRBV30	TRBJ1-2	TGTGCCTGGTCCTTAGGGGGGGCCGGGTATGGCTACACCTTC	CAWSLGGAGYGYTF
-	TRBD2	16	TRBV11-3	TRBJ2-3	TGTGCCAGCAGCGCGGGACTAGCGGATAGCACAGATACGCAGTATTTT	CASSAGLADSTDTQYF
few	-	14	TRBV6-5	TRBJ1-1	TGTGCCAGCAGCTTTAGACAGCGGAACACTGAAGCTTTCTTT	CASSFRQRNTEAFF
-	-	15	TRBV25-1	TRBJ2-2	TGTGCCAGCAGGGTATCGAGGCCGAACACCGGGGAGCTGTTTTTT	CASRVSRPNTGELFF
few	TRBD1	16	TRBV6-5	TRBJ2-7	TGTGCCAGCAGTTACTCGGGTCACAGGGGGCCCTACGAGCAGTACTTC	CASSYSGHRGPYEQYF
-	TRBD2	18	TRBV11-3	TRBJ2-2	TGTGCCAGCAGCTTAGGGCTAGCGGGGGGGGTGGGCTCCGGGGAGCTGTTTTTT	CASSLGLAGGVGSGELFF
once	-	12	TRBV6-1	TRBJ2-1	TGTGCCAGCAGTCCCCAGACTTTTGAGCAGTTCTTC	CASSPQTFEQFF